These 15 T cell receptor beta chains originate from one sample sequenced in a study of blood T cell repertoires in COVID-19. Using immunoSEQ multiplex PCR, the repertoire was profiled, and TCRdb retains in-frame clones only, with some absent. The sample consists of 350,000 to 450,000 clones, 80% to 95% of them appearing once. Sequenced material: PBMCs or T cells enriched from blood (not recorded which). The receptors were gathered from a middle-aged woman who had been exposed to COVID-19.

This clone was recorded once. V usage is TRBV7-9 and J usage is TRBJ1-2; 7 positions match TRBD1. The germline V gene encodes CDR1 SEHNR and CDR2 FQNEAQ (reference sequence). The CDR3 has 15 residues. After removal of 0 bases from V and 5 bases from J, the junction contained 6 bases not matched to a gene. The CDR3 DNA follows: TGTGCCAGCAGCTTAGCGCGGGACAGACTATATGGCTACACCTTC. Protein sequence: CASSLARDRLYGYTF.

The rearrangement joins TRBV2 to TRBJ1-6; a weak D match, TRBD1 (5 bases). CDR1 SNHLY and CDR2 FYNNEI come from the germline V gene. This CDR3 has 15 residues. The V end was cut by 6 bases, the J end by 6 bases, with 15 bases between. In DNA form, the CDR3 reads TGTGCCAGCAGGGGGGGACGGGGATCTAATTCACCCCTCCACTTT. It codes for CASRGGRGSNSPLHF.

The chain is built from TRBV5-1 and TRBJ2-7; perhaps TRBD1 as D (5 bases). Deletions cut 6 bases from V and 1 base from J, with 11 bases between. The CDR3 totals 13 residues. The V gene's germline CDR1 is SGHRS and CDR2 YFSETQ. The CDR3 is CASNQGTSYEQYF. The CDR3 nucleotides read TGCGCCAGCAACCAGGGAACATCCTACGAGCAGTACTTC.

V is TRBV27 and J is TRBJ1-2; a weak D match, TRBD1 (6 bases). The V and J ends lost 5 bases and 2 bases respectively, with 18 bases between them. Germline CDR1 reads MNHEY; CDR2 reads SMNVEV (reference sequence). The CDR3 extends over 16 amino acids. The CDR3 protein is CASSALPPGQNYGYTF. CDR3 in DNA: TGTGCCAGCAGTGCTCTTCCCCCCGGACAGAACTATGGCTACACCTTC.

A single count supports this clone. The chain carries TRBV19 and TRBJ1-3; no clear D gene. CDR1 and CDR2 (germline): LNHDA, SQIVND (reference sequence). CDR3 length equals 14 residues. V lost 5 bases to trimming and J lost 4 bases, with 12 bases between them. CDR3 region: CASSGRGRGNTIYF. Written as DNA, the CDR3 is TGTGCCAGTAGTGGAAGAGGGAGGGGAAACACCATATATTTT.

V and J are TRBV5-1 and TRBJ2-7, with TRBD2 as a possible D gene (6 bases). Trimming took off 3 bases at V and 3 bases at J, with 13 bases between the two ends. The V gene's germline CDR1 is SGHRS and CDR2 YFSETQ. The CDR3 extends over 14 amino acids. CDR3 in DNA: TGCGCCAGCAGCTCCCCCGGGACTGACTACGAGCAGTACTTC. It is translated as CASSSPGTDYEQYF.

The gene calls are TRBV5-1 and TRBJ1-5; D gene unclear. Germline CDR1 and CDR2: SGHRS and YFSETQ. The CDR3 runs to 13 residues. Trimming removed 3 bases at V and 7 bases at J, with 11 bases between. The chain's CDR3 is CASSSGGEQPQHF. The CDR3 DNA reads as TGCGCCAGCAGCTCGGGAGGAGAACAGCCCCAGCATTTT.

The chain joins TRBV5-1 to TRBJ1-1; 7 positions match TRBD1. There are 13 residues in the CDR3. J was trimmed by 6 bases and V by 8 bases; bases with no gene match: 10. Germline V CDR1 and CDR2: SGHRS, YFSETQ. The DNA for the CDR3 is TGCGCCAGTTCGACAGGGTCGATCGCTGAAGCTTTCTTT. It codes for CASSTGSIAEAFF.

This rearrangement joins TRBV5-1 to TRBJ1-1, with 7 bases fitting TRBD1. With V trimmed by 4 bases and J by 0 bases, 3 bases remained unmatched. CDR3 length: 14 amino acids. Germline V lookup: CDR1 SGHRS, CDR2 YFSETQ. CDR3: CASSTGQMNTEAFF. For the CDR3, the DNA is TGCGCCAGCAGCACGGGACAGATGAACACTGAAGCTTTCTTT.

The genes are TRBV18 and TRBJ1-2, with 7 bases identical to TRBD1. Germline V CDR1 and CDR2: KGHSH, LQKENI. Trimming cost V 3 bases and J 7 bases; bases outside gene matches: 8. The CDR3 runs 14 residues. CDR3 nucleotides: TGTGCCAGCTCACCCGGGACAGACTGGGCTGGCTACACCTTC. Residues: CASSPGTDWAGYTF.

The chain couples TRBV6-5 to TRBJ1-2; a possible D gene is TRBD1 (6 bases). The V end lost 7 bases, the J end lost 4 bases, and 13 bases lay between the germline ends. Looked up from germline, CDR1 is MNHEY and CDR2 is SVGAGI. The CDR3 length is 13 residues. This CDR3 reads CASIGWDTYGYTF. The DNA for the CDR3 is TGTGCCAGCATCGGATGGGACACCTATGGCTACACCTTC.

The V call is TRBV29-1, the J call TRBJ2-2; D gene unclear. The CDR3 runs 12 residues. Germline V gene data show CDR1 as SQVTM and CDR2 as ANQGSEA. The CDR3 here is CSIARNTGELFF. CDR3 coding DNA: TGCAGTATTGCCAGGAACACCGGGGAGCTGTTTTTT.

The chain uses TRBV5-1 and TRBJ1-6; TRBD1 aligns across 8 bases. The length of the CDR3 is 14 residues. V dropped 4 bases and J dropped 5; count of bases not matched to a gene: 2. CDR1 and CDR2 from the germline V gene are SGHRS and YFSETQ. The CDR3 spells CASSQGADNSPLHF. In DNA, the CDR3 is TGCGCCAGCAGCCAGGGGGCTGATAATTCACCCCTCCACTTT.

This clone came up a few times. The CDR3 DNA is TGTGCCAGCAGTTTAACCTCGAGGGCCGACTATGGCTACACCTTC. Translation: CASSLTSRADYGYTF. This rearrangement joins TRBV27 to TRBJ1-2; no firm D call. V lost 2 bases, J lost 3 bases, and 13 bases lay in between. The germline V gene has CDR1 MNHEY and CDR2 SMNVEV (reference sequence). The CDR3 contains 15 residues.

The genes are TRBV7-3 and TRBJ2-3; D ambiguous. Trimming removed 4 bases from V and 6 bases from J, with 11 bases in between. This CDR3 has 13 amino acids. The germline CDR1 and CDR2 sequences are SGHTA and FQGTGA. CDR3: CASSSWSSDTQYF. CDR3 DNA sequence: TGTGCCAGCAGCTCCTGGTCTAGTGATACGCAGTATTTT.